This paragraph reports one TCR beta chain. The ends were cut back, 1 base at V and 0 bases at J, with 11 bases in the middle. Germline V gene lookup returns CDR1 SGHRS and CDR2 YFSETQ. This CDR3 spans 16 amino acids. This entry belongs to a study of control samples from healthy donors and cancer patients. Clones were read by immunoSEQ multiplex PCR, and TCRdb kept only the in-frame ones, dropping some. The sample has 78,000 or so clones; about four fifths are singletons. Source material: blood. The chain has TRBV5-1 and TRBJ1-3, with a possible D match to TRBD1 (5 bases). This TCR was recovered from a middle-aged man in good health. The CDR3 coding sequence is TGCGCCAGCAGCTTGTGGGGGAGCAACTCTGGAAACACCATATATTTT. Amino acid sequence: CASSLWGSNSGNTIYF.